Sequencing of this T cell receptor beta chain was carried out in a study of STAT5B mutations in CD4+ large granular lymphocyte leukemia. Study-wide background: The CDR3 'QG' motif was associated with a particular HLA allele among healthy donors. Study results and caveats: Less than 30% of private leukemic clonotypes occurred rarely in other patients' non-leukemic repertoires. 8/27 top patient clones versus 2/35 control clones were TRBV06-family.

CDR3 size: 14 residues. From germline, CDR1 is MNHNY and CDR2 SVGAGI (reference sequence). V lost 11 bases, J lost 0 bases, and 6 bases stayed unmatched. Under the authors' procedure: Lowest detectable productive clonotype frequency was 2.59 x 10-5. Measured with immunoSEQ multiplex PCR; TCRdb has only the in-frame clones, and not every one. V, J and clone size are taken as reported in that table, and D and trimming were inferred from the DNA itself. The table shows under 40,000 clones, with around three quarters occurring only once. For this clone: No antigen is known for it.

The chain recombines TRBV6-6 with TRBJ2-2, with TRBD1 matching 7 bases. Sequencing was carried out using CD4+ T cells from blood buffy coats. The clonotype originates from a human donor in good health. CDR3 protein: CAGKGAANTGELFF. CDR3 in DNA: TGTGCCGGAAAGGGGGCAGCGAACACCGGGGAGCTGTTTTTT.